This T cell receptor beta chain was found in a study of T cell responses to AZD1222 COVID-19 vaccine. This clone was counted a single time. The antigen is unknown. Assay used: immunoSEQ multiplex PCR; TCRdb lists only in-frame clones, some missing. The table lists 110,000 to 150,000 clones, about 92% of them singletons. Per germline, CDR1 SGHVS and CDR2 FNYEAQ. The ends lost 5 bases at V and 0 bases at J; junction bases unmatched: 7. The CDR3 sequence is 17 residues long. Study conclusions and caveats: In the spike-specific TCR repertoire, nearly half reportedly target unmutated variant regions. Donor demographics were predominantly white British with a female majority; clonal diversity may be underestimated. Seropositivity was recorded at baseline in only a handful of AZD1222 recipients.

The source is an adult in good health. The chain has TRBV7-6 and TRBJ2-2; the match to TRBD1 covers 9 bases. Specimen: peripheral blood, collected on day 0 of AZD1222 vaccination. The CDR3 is CASSPWGQGTNTGELFF. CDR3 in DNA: TGTGCCAGCAGCCCCTGGGGACAGGGCACGAACACCGGGGAGCTGTTTTTT.